This TCR beta chain was profiled in a study of blood T cell repertoires in COVID-19 (dated by TCRdb to the early 2020s). About the full investigation: Collaborator samples came from the United States, Italy and Spain and covered acute and convalescent phases of COVID-19. The prospective study material was composed of cDNA or gDNA derived from T cells, B-cell-depleted T cells, or PBMCs. The dataset comprised deeply sampled blood TCRbeta repertoires from subjects exposed to, actively infected with, or recovered from COVID-19. HLA class I and class II types, where available, came from metadata supplied by the sample provider rather than from assay-based typing. The samples were drawn from the first 160 participants of the ongoing ImmuneRACE study and from under 1,500 subjects provided by 6 global collaborators. Sample metadata almost always included a de-identified subject ID, COVID-19 status, age in years and sex. A freely available public database, intended as a resource for researchers studying the immune response to SARS-CoV-2, is where the repertoires were released. General study outcomes and caveats: Clinical and demographic metadata were provided uncurated, with the amount varying by source and participant.

TCRbeta CDR3 regions were amplified from genomic DNA by means of the immunoSEQ Assay, a bias-controlled multiplex PCR. Per the authors' processing: The number of nucleated cells in each sample was estimated by amplification of reference gene primers within the assay. To quantify the absolute abundance of each unique TCRbeta CDR3 rearrangement, sequence reads were collapsed and filtered. Productive Simpson clonality was computed per sample as the square root of Simpson's diversity index over productive rearrangements. The table comes from immuneACCESS by way of TCRdb, which keeps in-frame sequences with V and J called. Part of the clones is missing from these tables; in studies checked, under half for an unresolved V gene and the rest for unknown reasons. That table furnishes V, J and clone size, whereas the DNA furnished D and trimming. The sample table lists around 220,000 clones, 86% of them with a count of one. Roughly 2.2% of the sample is held by the ten biggest clonotypes.

The trim is 4 bases for V and 6 bases for J, with a gap of 27 bases between the germline ends. For CDR1 and CDR2, the germline V gene lists SGHTA and FQGNSA. From the cysteine through the phenylalanine, the CDR3 covers 18 amino acids. Only the CDR3 part of the read is kept: 54 bases, read in frame from the first base. With respect to this clone: Its specific antigen is unknown. Base qualities were left out, and no much larger clone turns up one base away.

Collaborating institutions collected whole blood in K2EDTA tubes following their own protocols. For TCRbeta analysis, collaborators shipped samples as frozen whole blood, isolated PBMCs, or DNA extracted from either of those sample types. This clonotype originated in a woman aged 45-59 years with acute or convalescent COVID-19. The rearrangement joined TRBV7-2 to TRBJ1-2, with TRBD1 tentatively as D gene (6 bases match). The sample taken for sequencing was peripheral blood. The DNA sequence is as follows: TGTGCCAGCAGCTCAAGATTAGAAGAGGGGGTCCCCCGGGATGGCTACACCTTC. Translation gives CASSSRLEEGVPRDGYTF.